The TCR beta chain described here comes from a study of blood T cells in healthy people across ages. Findings and caveats of the study: TCR beta diversity per million T cells fell roughly linearly with age.

Primed by a sample-barcoded 5' primer and a J-beta primer mix, a second PCR proceeded for 7 to 11 cycles. MiXCR, applied by TCRdb to the 5' RACE reads, yields one record per CDR3 protein. Here the sample spans fewer than 2,000,000 distinct CDR3 sequences, around 36% being singletons. The donors, aged 6 to 90, were healthy Caucasians from Russia. The CDR3 is 15 residues long. V was cut by 6 bases and J by 0 bases, with 12 bases left in between. The germline V gene has CDR1 MDHEN and CDR2 SYDVKM. As regards this clonotype: Its antigen is unknown.

The sequenced sample was blood. The chain uses TRBV28 and TRBJ2-1; D uncertain. This receptor was obtained from a woman aged 30 to 39 in good health. CDR3 sequence (DNA): TGTGCCAGCAGACCCGGAAGTGGCTCCTACAATGAGCAGTTCTTC. Translating it yields CASRPGSGSYNEQFF.